The rows below give T cell receptor beta chains drawn from one sample of a study of blood T cell repertoires in COVID-19. The protocol was immunoSEQ multiplex PCR, while the TCRdb copy is restricted to in-frame clones and leaves out a portion. The data contain approximately 250,000 clones, about 88% of them singletons. The sample consisted of peripheral blood. The receptors derive from a young man with active or convalescent COVID-19. Each CDR3 is given with its conserved first and last residue. A D gene is named only where the DNA matches it firmly. Not every row has a clone size; where given, it reads once, few, many or a size class.

>TRBV13|.|TRBJ1-2|TRBD1
TGTGCCAGCGAAAGCCCGGGACAGCCAGTTCCTAACTATGGCTACACCTTC
CASESPGQPVPNYGYTF
>TRBV11-2|.|TRBJ2-1|TRBD2
TGTGCCAGCAGCTTAGTTCGGGGGGCCTACAATGAGCAGTTCTTC
CASSLVRGAYNEQFF
>TRBV12-5|.|TRBJ1-5|TRBD1
TGTGCTAGTGGTTTGGTACATAGCAGGGGGCTGCTTTATAGCAATCAGCCCCAGCATTTT
CASGLVHSRGLLYSNQPQHF
>TRBV5-4|.|TRBJ2-4|TRBD1
TGTGCCAGCAGCCAACAGGGGAAAAACATTCAGTACTTC
CASSQQGKNIQYF
>TRBV19|.|TRBJ2-7|TRBD1
TGTGCCAGTAGTCAGACAGGGGGTCCCTACGAGCAGTACTTC
CASSQTGGPYEQYF
>TRBV5-1|.|TRBJ2-5|TRBD1
TGCGCCAGCAGCCTCGCGCAGGGGGCTCAAGAGACCCAGTACTTC
CASSLAQGAQETQYF
>TRBV7-3|.|TRBJ2-3|TRBD2
TGTGCCAGCAGCTTAGGAGCGGGGGACACAGATACGCAGTATTTT
CASSLGAGDTDTQYF
>TRBV18|once|TRBJ2-5|TRBD2
TGTGCCAGCTCACCAACGGGACTAGCGGGGGCCCAAGAGACCCAGTACTTC
CASSPTGLAGAQETQYF
>TRBV27|.|TRBJ1-2|TRBD1
TGTGCCAGCAGTACGGGGACAGGGTATGGCTACACCTTC
CASSTGTGYGYTF
>TRBV19|.|TRBJ2-1|TRBD1
TGTGCCAGTAGTGAGGGGACAGGGGGCGGCCACAATGAGCAGTTCTTC
CASSEGTGGGHNEQFF
>TRBV3-1/TRBV3-2|.|TRBJ1-3|.
TGTGCCAGCAGCCAAGTGGGCAATACAATATATTTT
CASSQVGNTIYF
>TRBV5-4|.|TRBJ2-3|.
TGTGCCAGCAGCTTGGTTAGCTCATTCCTCACAGATACGCAGTATTTT
CASSLVSSFLTDTQYF
>TRBV2|few|TRBJ1-5|.
TGTGCCAGCACCCTAACGGGGTTGTCGGATCAGCCCAAGCATTTT
CASTLTGLSDQPKHF
>TRBV7-9|once|TRBJ1-1|TRBD1
TGTGCCAGCAGCTTAGGGGACAGGGGGAACACTGAAGCTTTCTTT
CASSLGDRGNTEAFF
>TRBV15|.|TRBJ2-7|TRBD1
TGTGCCACCAGCAGAGACCTCGGGACAGGGGGGTACGAGCAGTACTTC
CATSRDLGTGGYEQYF
>TRBV15|.|TRBJ1-2|TRBD1
TGTGCCACCAGCAGGGGACAGAACTATGGCTACACCTTC
CATSRGQNYGYTF
>TRBV7-2|once|TRBJ1-2|.
TGTGCCAGCAGCTTAGGGCAGAACAACTATGGCTACACCTTC
CASSLGQNNYGYTF
>TRBV28|.|TRBJ2-6|.
TGTGCCAGCAGTCACCTAAACGTCCTGACTTTC
CASSHLNVLTF
>TRBV23-1|.|TRBJ2-3|TRBD2
TGCGCCAGCAGTCAACTAGCGGGTTTTCCAGATACGCAGTATTTT
CASSQLAGFPDTQYF
>TRBV15|.|TRBJ2-7|.
TGTGCCACCAGCCCCTTCGGAGGTGGGGCCTACGAGCAGTACTTC
CATSPFGGGAYEQYF
>TRBV6-5|.|TRBJ1-1|TRBD1
TGTGCCATTCACGGCCAGGGGGAGAACACTGAAGCTTTCTTT
CAIHGQGENTEAFF
>TRBV7-2|.|TRBJ1-1|.
TGTGCCAGCAGCCTCAGGGCCACTGAAGCTTTCTTT
CASSLRATEAFF
>TRBV27|.|TRBJ1-6|.
TGTGCCAGCGGTAGGGGGGGGAATTCACCCCTCCACTTT
CASGRGGNSPLHF
>TRBV5-1|.|TRBJ1-1|.
TGCGCCAGCAGCTTGCGCCCAGGGCAGAACACTGAAGCTTTCTTT
CASSLRPGQNTEAFF
>TRBV11-2|.|TRBJ1-2|TRBD1
TGTGCCAGCAGCCACCAGACAGGGGACTATGGCTACACCTTC
CASSHQTGDYGYTF
>TRBV15|.|TRBJ1-6|.
TGTGCCACCAGACTCACGGGATCGTCCTATAATTCACCCCTCCACTTT
CATRLTGSSYNSPLHF
>TRBV5-8|.|TRBJ1-3|.
TGTGCCAGCAGCTTGAGGAGTGCAACTGGAAACACCATATATTTT
CASSLRSATGNTIYF
>TRBV19|.|TRBJ1-5|.
TGTGCCCCCCCGGGGTGGAATAGCAATCAGCCCCAGCATTTT
CAPPGWNSNQPQHF
>TRBV18|.|TRBJ2-2|TRBD1
TGTGCCAGCTCACCACAACCGGGACAGGTCACCGGGGAGCTGTTTTTT
CASSPQPGQVTGELFF
>TRBV2|once|TRBJ1-6|.
TGTGCCAGCAGGGCATCCGGAGACTCACCCCTCCACTTT
CASRASGDSPLHF
>TRBV14|.|TRBJ2-1|TRBD2
TGTGCCAGCAGCCCGGGGACTAGCGTGGACAATGAGCAGTTCTTC
CASSPGTSVDNEQFF
>TRBV4-1|few|TRBJ2-1|.
TGCGCCAGCAGCCCTGGGGAGGGGGTCAACAATGAGCAGTTCTTC
CASSPGEGVNNEQFF
>TRBV7-2|.|TRBJ1-2|TRBD1
TGTGCCAGCAGCTTAGCCGGGACAGCTAACTATGGCTACACCTTC
CASSLAGTANYGYTF
>TRBV7-2|.|TRBJ1-2|TRBD1
TGTGCCAGCAGCCCGGAGACAGGGCGCTATGGCTACACCTTC
CASSPETGRYGYTF
>TRBV2|.|TRBJ1-2|.
TGTGCCAACGCCGACAGAGAGTATGGCTACACCTTC
CANADREYGYTF
>TRBV2|.|TRBJ2-3|.
TGTGCCAGCATCGGGACAAGGCCAAAGGCAGATACGCAGTATTTT
CASIGTRPKADTQYF
>TRBV2|.|TRBJ2-1|TRBD1
TGTGCCAGCGGAGGACAGGGGGCACCCTACAATGAGCAGTTCTTC
CASGGQGAPYNEQFF
>TRBV4-1|once|TRBJ1-4|.
TGCGCCAGCAGCCAAGAGACAGATAAACTGTTTTTT
CASSQETDKLFF
>TRBV28|.|TRBJ1-2|.
TGTGCCAGCAGTTCCGTTAATGGCTACACCTTC
CASSSVNGYTF
>TRBV2|few|TRBJ1-1|TRBD1
TGTGCCAGCAGTGTAGGGACAGGGGGCGGCCCGAACACTGAAGCTTTCTTT
CASSVGTGGGPNTEAFF
>TRBV5-1|once|TRBJ2-2|.
TGCGCCAGCAGTGCCAGGGGAGAAACCGGGGAGCTGTTTTTT
CASSARGETGELFF
>TRBV5-1|.|TRBJ1-1|.
TGCGCCAGCAGCTCCGGACGCGCCGGGAGGACTGAAGCTTTCTTT
CASSSGRAGRTEAFF
>TRBV4-3|.|TRBJ1-6|TRBD1
TGCGCCAGCAGCCAAGAATGGGATAGGGGGCTAAATTCACCCCTCCACTTT
CASSQEWDRGLNSPLHF
>TRBV5-1|.|TRBJ1-3|TRBD1
TGCGCCAGCAGCTTTGGGACAGGGGCAGGAAACACCATATATTTT
CASSFGTGAGNTIYF
>TRBV7-2|.|TRBJ2-7|TRBD2
TGTGCCAGCAGCGCCACTAGCGGCCCTTACGAGCAGTACTTC
CASSATSGPYEQYF
>TRBV19|.|TRBJ1-1|TRBD1
TGTGCCAGTAGGCCTGCCCCGGGACAGGGGGGAGCGGACACTGAAGCTTTCTTT
CASRPAPGQGGADTEAFF
>TRBV3-1/TRBV3-2|.|TRBJ1-1|TRBD1
TGTGCCAGCAGCCACCGACAGGGGGCGATTGAAGCTTTCTTT
CASSHRQGAIEAFF
>TRBV29-1|many|TRBJ2-1|TRBD2
TGCAGCGTTGCTAGCGGGGGATACAATGAGCAGTTCTTC
CSVASGGYNEQFF
>TRBV7-2|.|TRBJ1-4|TRBD1
TGTGCCAGCAGCTTTGACAGGGGGCGTGAAAAACTGTTTTTT
CASSFDRGREKLFF
>TRBV19|.|TRBJ1-6|TRBD1
TGTGCCAGCAAACCGGGACAGGGATATTCACCCCTCCACTTT
CASKPGQGYSPLHF
>TRBV5-4|.|TRBJ2-3|.
TGTGCCAGCAGTCCGCCTGGGAGGACAGATACGCAGTATTTT
CASSPPGRTDTQYF
>TRBV6-5|.|TRBJ1-2|.
TGTGCCAGCTCCAGGGGTTATGGCTACACCTTC
CASSRGYGYTF
>TRBV6-5|.|TRBJ1-1|.
TGTGCCAGCAGTCCCCGGGGGAAGAACACTGAAGCTTTCTTT
CASSPRGKNTEAFF
>TRBV6-2/TRBV6-3|.|TRBJ2-5|TRBD2
TGTGCCAGCAGTTACTCGACTCTAGCGGGGGGGCCCTTTTTGGAGACCCAGTACTTC
CASSYSTLAGGPFLETQYF
>TRBV5-8|.|TRBJ2-7|TRBD2
TGTGCCAGCAGCTTGGGTGCCGGACTAGCCTACGAGCAGTACTTC
CASSLGAGLAYEQYF
>TRBV11-2|.|TRBJ1-2|TRBD1
TGTGCCAGCAGCCCCGTAACAGGGGGCCGGGTTGGCTCTGGCTACACCTTC
CASSPVTGGRVGSGYTF
>TRBV28|once|TRBJ1-1|TRBD1
TGTGCCAGCAGTTTGGGGACCCGAAGGGGGCCCCAGAACACTGAAGCTTTCTTT
CASSLGTRRGPQNTEAFF
>TRBV9|.|TRBJ2-3|TRBD1
TGTGCCAGCAGCACGGGACAGGGAGGGACCACAGATACGCAGTATTTT
CASSTGQGGTTDTQYF
>TRBV2|.|TRBJ1-1|.
TGTGCCAGCAGATTCGCCGGGGGGAACACTGAAGCTTTCTTT
CASRFAGGNTEAFF
>TRBV3-1/TRBV3-2|.|TRBJ1-2|TRBD1
TGTGCCAGCAGCCAATCACCAGGGGGAGACTATGGCTACACCTTC
CASSQSPGGDYGYTF